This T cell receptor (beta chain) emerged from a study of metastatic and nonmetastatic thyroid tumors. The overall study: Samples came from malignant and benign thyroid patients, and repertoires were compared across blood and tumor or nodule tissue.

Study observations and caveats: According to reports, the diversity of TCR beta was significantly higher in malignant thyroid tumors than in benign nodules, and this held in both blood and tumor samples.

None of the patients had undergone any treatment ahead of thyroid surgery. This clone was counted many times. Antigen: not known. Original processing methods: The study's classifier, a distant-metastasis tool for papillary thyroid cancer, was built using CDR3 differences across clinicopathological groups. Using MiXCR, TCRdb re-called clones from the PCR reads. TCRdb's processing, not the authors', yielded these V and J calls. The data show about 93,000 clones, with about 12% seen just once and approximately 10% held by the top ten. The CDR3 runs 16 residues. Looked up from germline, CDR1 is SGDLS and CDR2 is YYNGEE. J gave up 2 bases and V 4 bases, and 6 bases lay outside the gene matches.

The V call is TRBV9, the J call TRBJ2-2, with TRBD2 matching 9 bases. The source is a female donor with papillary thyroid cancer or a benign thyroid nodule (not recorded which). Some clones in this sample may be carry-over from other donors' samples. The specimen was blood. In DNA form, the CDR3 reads TGTGCCAGCAGCCCCGATAGCGGGAGAAACACCGGGGAGCTGTTTTTT. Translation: CASSPDSGRNTGELFF.